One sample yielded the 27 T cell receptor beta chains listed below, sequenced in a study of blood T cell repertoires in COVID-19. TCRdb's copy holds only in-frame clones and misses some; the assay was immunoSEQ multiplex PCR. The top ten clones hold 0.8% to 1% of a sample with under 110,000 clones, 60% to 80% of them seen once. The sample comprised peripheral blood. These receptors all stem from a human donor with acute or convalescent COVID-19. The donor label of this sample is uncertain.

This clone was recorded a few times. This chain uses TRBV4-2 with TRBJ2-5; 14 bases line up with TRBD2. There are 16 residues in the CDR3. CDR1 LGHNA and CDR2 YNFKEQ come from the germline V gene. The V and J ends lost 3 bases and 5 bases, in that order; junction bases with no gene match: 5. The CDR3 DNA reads TGTGCCAGCAGCCAGGGACTAGCGGGGGCGTGGGAGACCCAGTACTTC. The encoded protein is CASSQGLAGAWETQYF.

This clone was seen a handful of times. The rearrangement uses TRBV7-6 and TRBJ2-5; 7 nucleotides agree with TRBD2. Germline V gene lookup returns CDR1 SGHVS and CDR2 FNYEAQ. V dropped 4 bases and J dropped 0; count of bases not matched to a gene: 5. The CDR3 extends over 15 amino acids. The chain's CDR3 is CASSWGGGHQETQYF. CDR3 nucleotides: TGTGCCAGCAGCTGGGGCGGGGGACACCAAGAGACCCAGTACTTC.

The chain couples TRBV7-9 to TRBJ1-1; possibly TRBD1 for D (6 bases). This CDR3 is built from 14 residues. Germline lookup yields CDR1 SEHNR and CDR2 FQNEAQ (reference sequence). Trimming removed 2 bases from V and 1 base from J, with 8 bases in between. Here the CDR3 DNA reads TGTGCCAGCAGCTTACCGGACAGGAACACTGAAGCTTTCTTT. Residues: CASSLPDRNTEAFF. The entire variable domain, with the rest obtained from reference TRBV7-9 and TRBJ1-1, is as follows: DTGVSQNPRHKITKRGQNVTFRCDPISEHNRLYWYRQTLGQGPEFLTYFQNEAQLEKSRLLSDRFSAERPKGSFSTLEIQRTEQGDSAMYLCASSLPDRNTEAFFGQGTRLTVV.

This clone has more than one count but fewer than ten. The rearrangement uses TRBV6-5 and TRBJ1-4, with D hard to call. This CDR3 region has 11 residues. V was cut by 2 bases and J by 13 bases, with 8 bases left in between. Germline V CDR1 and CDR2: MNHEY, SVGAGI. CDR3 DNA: TGTGCCAGCAGTTACGCGGGGAGACTGTTTTTT. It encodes CASSYAGRLFF.

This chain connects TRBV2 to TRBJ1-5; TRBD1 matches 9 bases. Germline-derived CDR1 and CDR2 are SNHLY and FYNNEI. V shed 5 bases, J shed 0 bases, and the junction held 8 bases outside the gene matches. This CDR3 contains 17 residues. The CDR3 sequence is CASSSDRGGYSNQPQHF. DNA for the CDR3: TGTGCCAGCAGTTCCGACAGGGGGGGGTATAGCAATCAGCCCCAGCATTTT.

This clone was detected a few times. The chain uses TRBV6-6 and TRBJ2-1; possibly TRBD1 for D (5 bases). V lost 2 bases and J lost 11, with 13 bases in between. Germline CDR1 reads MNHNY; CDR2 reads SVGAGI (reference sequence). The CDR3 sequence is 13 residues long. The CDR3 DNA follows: TGTGCCAGCAGTTACCAGGGTCTAGAGAAGCAGTTCTTC. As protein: CASSYQGLEKQFF.

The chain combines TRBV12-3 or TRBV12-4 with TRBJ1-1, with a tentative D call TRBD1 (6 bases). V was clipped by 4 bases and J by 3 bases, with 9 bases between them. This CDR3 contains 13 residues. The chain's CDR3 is CASSSGHHTEAFF. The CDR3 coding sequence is TGTGCCAGCAGTTCGGGACACCACACTGAAGCTTTCTTT.

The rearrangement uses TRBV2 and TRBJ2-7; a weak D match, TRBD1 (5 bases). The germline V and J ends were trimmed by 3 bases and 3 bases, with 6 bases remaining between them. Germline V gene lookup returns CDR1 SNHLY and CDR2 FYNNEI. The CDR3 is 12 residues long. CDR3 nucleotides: TGTGCCAGCAGTGAGGACATCTACGAGCAGTACGTC. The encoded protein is CASSEDIYEQYV.

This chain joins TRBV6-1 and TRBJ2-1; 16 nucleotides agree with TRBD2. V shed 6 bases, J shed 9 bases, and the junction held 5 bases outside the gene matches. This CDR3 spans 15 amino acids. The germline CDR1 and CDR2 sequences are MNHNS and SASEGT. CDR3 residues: CASRTGTSGGGEQFF. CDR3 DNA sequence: TGTGCCAGCAGAACAGGGACTAGCGGGGGGGGTGAGCAGTTCTTC.

As DNA, the CDR3 is TGCGCCAGCAGCCAAGGCACGCGAGGCAGTAACTATGGCTACACCTTC. Translating it yields CASSQGTRGSNYGYTF. V usage is TRBV4-1 and J usage is TRBJ1-2; D is uncertain. The CDR3 length is 16 residues. V dropped 1 base and J dropped 1 base, with 13 bases sitting between them. Germline assignment: CDR1 MGHRA and CDR2 YSYEKL.

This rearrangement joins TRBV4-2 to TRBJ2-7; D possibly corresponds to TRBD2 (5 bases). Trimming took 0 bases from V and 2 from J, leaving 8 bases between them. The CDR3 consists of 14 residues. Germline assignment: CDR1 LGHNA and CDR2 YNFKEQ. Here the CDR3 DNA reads TGTGCCAGCAGCCAAGATGGGGAGACCTACGAGCAGTACTTC. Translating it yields CASSQDGETYEQYF.

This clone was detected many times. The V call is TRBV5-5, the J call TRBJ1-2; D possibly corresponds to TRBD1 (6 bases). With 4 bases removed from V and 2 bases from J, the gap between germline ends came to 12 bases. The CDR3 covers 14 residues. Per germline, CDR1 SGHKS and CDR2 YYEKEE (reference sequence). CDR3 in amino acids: CASSRGDRNYGYTF. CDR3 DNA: TGTGCCAGCAGCAGGGGAGACAGGAACTATGGCTACACCTTC.

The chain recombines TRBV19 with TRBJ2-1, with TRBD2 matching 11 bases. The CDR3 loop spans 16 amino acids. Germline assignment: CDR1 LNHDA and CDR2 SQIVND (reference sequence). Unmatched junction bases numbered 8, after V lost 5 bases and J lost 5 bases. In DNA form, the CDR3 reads TGTGCCAGTAGTTTCTACTCTAGCGGGGGGAACAATGAGCAGTTCTTC. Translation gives CASSFYSSGGNNEQFF.

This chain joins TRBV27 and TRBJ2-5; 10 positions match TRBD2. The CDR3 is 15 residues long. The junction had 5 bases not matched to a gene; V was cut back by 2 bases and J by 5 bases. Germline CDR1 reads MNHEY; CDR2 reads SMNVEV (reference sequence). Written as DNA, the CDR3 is TGTGCCAGCAGTTTAAGCGGGGGGGCATTGGAGACCCAGTACTTC. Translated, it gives CASSLSGGALETQYF.

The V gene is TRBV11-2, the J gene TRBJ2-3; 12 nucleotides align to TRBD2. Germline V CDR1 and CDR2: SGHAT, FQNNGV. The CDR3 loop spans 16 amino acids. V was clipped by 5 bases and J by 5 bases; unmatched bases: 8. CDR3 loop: CASSHSLAGGKDTQYF. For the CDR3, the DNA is TGTGCCAGCAGCCACTCCCTAGCGGGGGGGAAAGATACGCAGTATTTT. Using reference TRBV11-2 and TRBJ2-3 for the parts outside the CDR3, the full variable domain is EAGVAQSPRYKIIEKRQSVAFWCNPISGHATLYWYQQILGQGPKLLIQFQNNGVVDDSQLPKDRFSAERLKGVDSTLKIQPAKLEDSAVYLCASSHSLAGGKDTQYFGPGTRLTVL.

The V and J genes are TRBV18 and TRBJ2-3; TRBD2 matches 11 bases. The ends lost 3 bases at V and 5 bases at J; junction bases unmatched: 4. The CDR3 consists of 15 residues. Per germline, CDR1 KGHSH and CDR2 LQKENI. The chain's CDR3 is CASSPSGTSGDTQYF. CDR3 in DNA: TGTGCCAGCTCACCCTCCGGGACTAGCGGAGATACGCAGTATTTT. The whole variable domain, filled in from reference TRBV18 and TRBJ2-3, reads NAGVMQNPRHLVRRRGQEARLRCSPMKGHSHVYWYRQLPEEGLKFMVYLQKENIIDESGMPKERFSAEFPKEGPSILRIQQVVRGDSAAYFCASSPSGTSGDTQYFGPGTRLTVL.

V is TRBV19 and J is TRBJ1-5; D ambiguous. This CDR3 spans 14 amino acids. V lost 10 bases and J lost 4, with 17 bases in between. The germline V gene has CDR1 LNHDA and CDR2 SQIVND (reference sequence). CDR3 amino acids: CATSDGEENQPQHF. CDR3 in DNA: TGTGCCACTTCAGACGGAGAGGAAAATCAGCCCCAGCATTTT.

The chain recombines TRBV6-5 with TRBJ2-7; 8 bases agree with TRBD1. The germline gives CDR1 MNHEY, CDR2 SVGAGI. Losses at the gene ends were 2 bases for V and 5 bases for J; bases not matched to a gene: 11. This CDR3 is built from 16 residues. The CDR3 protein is CASSYKPRTGRHEQYF. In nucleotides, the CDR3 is TGTGCCAGCAGTTACAAGCCCCGGACAGGGAGACACGAGCAGTACTTC.

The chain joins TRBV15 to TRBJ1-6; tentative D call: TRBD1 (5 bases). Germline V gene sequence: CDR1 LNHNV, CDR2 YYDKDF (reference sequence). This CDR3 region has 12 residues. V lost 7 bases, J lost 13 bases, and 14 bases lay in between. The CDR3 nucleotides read TGTGCCACCACCACTCAGGGTATCCCCCTCCACTTT. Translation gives CATTTQGIPLHF.

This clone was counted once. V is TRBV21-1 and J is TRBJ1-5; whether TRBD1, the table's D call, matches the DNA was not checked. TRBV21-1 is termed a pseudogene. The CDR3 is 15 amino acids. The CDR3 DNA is TGTGCCAGCAGCGGGGACAGGGATCCGGGTCAGCCCCAGCATTTT. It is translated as CASSGDRDPGQPQHF.

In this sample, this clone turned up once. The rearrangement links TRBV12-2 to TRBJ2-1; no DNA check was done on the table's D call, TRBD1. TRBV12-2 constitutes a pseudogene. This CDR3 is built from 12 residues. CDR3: CASSGLVNEQFF. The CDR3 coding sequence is TGTGCAAGTTCAGGGTTGGTCAATGAGCAGTTCTTC.

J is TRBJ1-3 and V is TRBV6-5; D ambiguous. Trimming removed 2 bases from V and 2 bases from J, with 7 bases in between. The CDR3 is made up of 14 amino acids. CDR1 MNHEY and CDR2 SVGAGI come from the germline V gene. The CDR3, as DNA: TGTGCCAGCAGTTACGGAGAGCCTGGAAACACCATATATTTT. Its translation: CASSYGEPGNTIYF.

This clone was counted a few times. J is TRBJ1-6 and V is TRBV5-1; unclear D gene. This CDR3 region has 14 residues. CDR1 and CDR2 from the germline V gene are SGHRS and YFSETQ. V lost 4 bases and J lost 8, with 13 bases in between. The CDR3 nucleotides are TGCGCCAGCAGCAGCGGGATGCTGGATTCACCCCTCCACTTT. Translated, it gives CASSSGMLDSPLHF.

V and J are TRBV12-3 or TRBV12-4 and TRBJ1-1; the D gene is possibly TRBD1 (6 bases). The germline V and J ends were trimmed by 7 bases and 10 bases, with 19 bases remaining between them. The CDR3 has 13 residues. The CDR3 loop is CASNPGGGSGAFF. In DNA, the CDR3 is TGTGCCAGCAACCCCGGGGGGGGCTCGGGAGCTTTCTTT.

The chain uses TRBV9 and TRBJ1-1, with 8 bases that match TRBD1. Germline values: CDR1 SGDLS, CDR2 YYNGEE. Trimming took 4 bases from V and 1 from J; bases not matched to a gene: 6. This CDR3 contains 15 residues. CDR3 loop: CASSPRTGWNTEAFF. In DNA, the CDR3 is TGTGCCAGCAGCCCCCGGACAGGGTGGAACACTGAAGCTTTCTTT.

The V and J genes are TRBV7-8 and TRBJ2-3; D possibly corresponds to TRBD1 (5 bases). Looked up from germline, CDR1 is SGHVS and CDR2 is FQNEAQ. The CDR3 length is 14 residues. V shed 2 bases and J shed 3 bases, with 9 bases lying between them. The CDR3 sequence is CASSLYAGTDTQYF. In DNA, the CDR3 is TGTGCCAGCAGCTTATACGCAGGGACAGATACGCAGTATTTT.

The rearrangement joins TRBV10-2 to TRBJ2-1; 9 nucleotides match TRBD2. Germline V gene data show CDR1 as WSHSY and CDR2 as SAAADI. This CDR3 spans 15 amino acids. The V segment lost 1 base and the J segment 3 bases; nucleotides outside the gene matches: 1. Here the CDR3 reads CASSEWRGGYNEQFF. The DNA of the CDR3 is TGCGCCAGCAGTGAGTGGCGGGGGGGCTACAATGAGCAGTTCTTC.